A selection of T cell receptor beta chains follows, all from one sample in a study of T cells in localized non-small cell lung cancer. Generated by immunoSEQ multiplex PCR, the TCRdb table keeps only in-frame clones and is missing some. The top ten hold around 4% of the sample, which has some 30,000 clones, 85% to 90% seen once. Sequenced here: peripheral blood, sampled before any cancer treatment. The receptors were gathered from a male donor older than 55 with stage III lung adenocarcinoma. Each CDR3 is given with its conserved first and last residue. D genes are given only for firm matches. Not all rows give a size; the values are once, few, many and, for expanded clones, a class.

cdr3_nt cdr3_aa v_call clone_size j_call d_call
TGTGCCAGCAGCCCGGGACAGGGGGGGTTGGCCCAGCATTTT CASSPGQGGLAQHF TRBV7-2 . TRBJ1-5 TRBD1
TGTGCCAGCAGCCCCTATACGGGGTCCTACGAGCAGTACTTC CASSPYTGSYEQYF TRBV6-6 . TRBJ2-7 .
TGTGCCAGCAGTGATGGGGCTAGCCGGGGGTCTCGGGAGACCCAGTACTTC CASSDGASRGSRETQYF TRBV2 . TRBJ2-5 .
TGCGCCAGCACCGAGCCGTTGGGGGGCATGAACGAGCAGTACTTC CASTEPLGGMNEQYF TRBV5-1 . TRBJ2-7 .
TGTGCCAGTAGCGGGACAGGGGACGGGGAGCAGTACTTC CASSGTGDGEQYF TRBV19 . TRBJ2-7 TRBD1
TGTGCCACCATAAACGGAGGGGCCAGCTCTGGAAACACCATATATTTT CATINGGASSGNTIYF TRBV15 . TRBJ1-3 .
TGTGCCAGCAGTTCGTTTACGTTGGGGGGCGATCAGCCCCAGCATTTT CASSSFTLGGDQPQHF TRBV6-5 once TRBJ1-5 .
TGCGCCAGCAGTGGCGACGCTAGCGGGAGCGTCGCCAAAAACATTCAGTACTTC CASSGDASGSVAKNIQYF TRBV10-2 . TRBJ2-4 TRBD2
TGTGCCAGCAGTTTCCAGGGTTTATATGGCTACACCTTC CASSFQGLYGYTF TRBV27 . TRBJ1-2 .
TGTGCCAGCAGCTTACAACAGGGTGACACCGGGGAGCTGTTTTTT CASSLQQGDTGELFF TRBV11-2 . TRBJ2-2 .
TGTGCCAGCTCACCACCGAGCCTCGGAGGGTACGAGCAGTACTTC CASSPPSLGGYEQYF TRBV18 once TRBJ2-7 .
TGTGCCTGGAGCCCAAGTCCCGGGACCTTC CAWSPSPGTF TRBV30 . TRBJ1-2 .
TGCGCCAGCAGCTCAATTAGACAGGGGGCAGAGACCCAGTACTTC CASSSIRQGAETQYF TRBV5-1 . TRBJ2-5 TRBD1
TGCGCCAGCAGCCAGACGATAGCGGGAGTATACAATGAGCAGTTCTTC CASSQTIAGVYNEQFF TRBV5-8 . TRBJ2-1 TRBD2
TGTGCCAGCAGCCGAACGACTAGGGGATCGCAGTATTTT CASSRTTRGSQYF TRBV14 . TRBJ2-3 .
TGTGCCAGCTCACGACTACCTGAAAACACTGAAGCTTTCTTT CASSRLPENTEAFF TRBV18 . TRBJ1-1 .
TGTGCCTGGAGTCCGGGGTTTGAGACCCAGTACTTC CAWSPGFETQYF TRBV30 . TRBJ2-5 .
TGTGCCAGCAGTACAGGGGGCGTGGGTGAAAAACTGTTTTTT CASSTGGVGEKLFF TRBV6-5 . TRBJ1-4 TRBD1
TGTGCCAGCAGTGATACAGGGACGGGAACTAATGAAAAACTGTTTTTT CASSDTGTGTNEKLFF TRBV2 few TRBJ1-4 .
TGTGCCAGCAGTTGGAGGACAGGGGTCAACTATGGCTACACCTTC CASSWRTGVNYGYTF TRBV6-5 . TRBJ1-2 TRBD1
TGTGCCAGCAGCCCCGAGAGGGATCAGCCCCAGCATTTT CASSPERDQPQHF TRBV7-2 . TRBJ1-5 .